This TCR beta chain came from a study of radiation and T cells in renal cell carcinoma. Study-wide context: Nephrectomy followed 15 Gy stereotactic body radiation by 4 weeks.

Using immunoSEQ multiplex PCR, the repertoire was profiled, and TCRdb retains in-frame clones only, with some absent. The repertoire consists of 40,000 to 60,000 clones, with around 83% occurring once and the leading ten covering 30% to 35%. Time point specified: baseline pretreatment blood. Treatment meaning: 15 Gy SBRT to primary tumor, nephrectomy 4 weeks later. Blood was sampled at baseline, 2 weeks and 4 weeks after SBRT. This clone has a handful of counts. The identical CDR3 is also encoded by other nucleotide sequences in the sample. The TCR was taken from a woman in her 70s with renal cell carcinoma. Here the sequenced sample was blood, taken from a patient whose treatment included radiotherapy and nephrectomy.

The CDR3 region has the DNA TGTGCCTGGAGTGTAGGCGGGAGTGGAGATACGCAGTATTTT. Protein product: CAWSVGGSGDTQYF. The V and J genes are TRBV30 and TRBJ2-3; the match to TRBD2 covers 7 bases. The J segment lost 5 bases and the V segment lost 0 bases, leaving 5 bases of the junction unmatched. The CDR3 contains 14 residues. Germline CDR1 reads GTSNPN; CDR2 reads SVGIG (reference sequence). Combining the CDR3 with reference TRBV30 and TRBJ2-3 gives the whole variable domain SQTIHQWPATLVQPVGSPLSLECTVEGTSNPNLYWYRQAAGRGLQLLFYSVGIGQISSEVPQNLSASRPQDRQFILSSKKLLLSDSGFYLCAWSVGGSGDTQYFGPGTRLTVL.